This entry lists 10 T cell receptor beta chains sequenced from one sample in a study of T cells in Graves' hyperthyroidism and ophthalmopathy. RNA transcripts yielded amplified TCR beta CDR3 regions. First-round RT-PCR of the TCR CDR3 relied on the HTBI primer set. TCRdb independently ran MiXCR on the multiplex PCR reads; one entry per CDR3 protein. The table lists 450,000 to 600,000 distinct CDR3 sequences, 12% to 15% of them singletons. The sequenced sample was blood. These receptors were obtained from a woman aged 35 to 49 with Graves' hyperthyroidism.

The gene calls are TRBV10-2 and TRBJ2-1; D uncertain. Germline V CDR1 and CDR2: WSHSY, SAAADI. The CDR3 is made up of 14 amino acids. Trimming stripped 8 bases from V and 3 bases from J, with 14 bases between. The CDR3 here is CASHQAIGYNEQFF. The CDR3 DNA sequence: TGCGCCAGCCACCAGGCCATTGGCTACAATGAGCAGTTCTTC.

V gene TRBV20-1 combines with J gene TRBJ2-2; tentative D call: TRBD2 (6 bases). Germline V lookup: CDR1 DFQATT, CDR2 SNEGSKA (reference sequence). The CDR3 runs to 15 residues. V was clipped by 5 bases and J by 0 bases, with 13 bases between them. The CDR3 spells CSAERRGTNTGELFF. The CDR3 coding sequence is TGCAGTGCTGAGAGGCGCGGGACGAACACCGGGGAGCTGTTTTTT.

A few counts support this clonotype. V usage is TRBV27 and J usage is TRBJ2-7; 10 bases line up with TRBD2. This CDR3 contains 14 residues. The V gene's germline CDR1 is MNHEY and CDR2 SMNVEV (reference sequence). The J segment lost 4 bases and the V segment lost 6 bases, leaving 6 bases of the junction unmatched. The CDR3, as DNA: TGTGCCAGCAGCCTAGCGGGAGTCGAGTACGAGCAGTACTTC. This gives the protein CASSLAGVEYEQYF.

Of note for this clonotype: A much larger clone differs by one base, so this may be a read error. V usage is TRBV5-5 and J usage is TRBJ1-5; 7 bases fit TRBD1. The CDR3 consists of 13 residues. Germline V gives CDR1 SGHKS, CDR2 YYEKEE (reference sequence). The CDR3 DNA reads TGTGTCAGCAGCAAAACAGGGGTACAGCCCCAGCATTTT. Its protein is CVSSKTGVQPQHF.

In this sample, this clonotype turned up many times. This chain joins TRBV3-1 and TRBJ1-1; D unresolved. This CDR3 is 12 amino acids long. The V gene lost 0 bases and the J gene lost 6 bases, with 5 bases spanning the gap. Per the germline V gene, CDR1 is LGHDT and CDR2 is YNNKEL (reference sequence). CDR3 region: CASSQEGSEAFF. In DNA form, the CDR3 reads TGTGCCAGCAGCCAAGAGGGCTCTGAAGCTTTCTTT.

This clonotype was counted ten times or more. This chain connects TRBV7-3 to TRBJ2-7; 9 bases align to TRBD1. The CDR3 has 16 amino acids. V trimming: 6 bases; J trimming: 4 bases; junction bases outside the gene matches: 13. CDR1 is SGHTA, CDR2 FQGTGA, per germline. CDR3 region: CASRLDRQGGSYEQYF. The CDR3 region has the DNA TGTGCCAGCAGACTAGACCGACAGGGGGGTTCTTACGAGCAGTACTTC.

This clonotype was detected ten times or more. The V call is TRBV28, the J call TRBJ1-5; D unclear. The CDR3 is 14 amino acids. V shed 2 bases and J shed 4 bases, with 9 bases lying between them. In germline, CDR1 is MDHEN, CDR2 SYDVKM. The CDR3 spells CASSLLLGNQPQHF. The CDR3 DNA follows: TGTGCCAGCAGTTTACTTCTCGGTAATCAGCCCCAGCATTTT.

J is TRBJ2-1 and V is TRBV28, with unresolved D. The V gene lost 5 bases and the J gene lost 5 bases, with 7 bases spanning the gap. Germline lookup yields CDR1 MDHEN and CDR2 SYDVKM. The CDR3 has 12 residues. The CDR3 is CASSHIHNEQFF. CDR3 nucleotides: TGTGCCAGCAGTCATATTCACAATGAGCAGTTCTTC.

This clonotype appeared many times. CDR3: CASIGGVASGGYNEQFF. CDR3 coding DNA: TGTGCCAGCATAGGAGGGGTTGCTAGCGGGGGGTACAATGAGCAGTTCTTC. This chain connects TRBV6-1 to TRBJ2-1, with 11 bases that match TRBD2. V lost 7 bases, J lost 4 bases, and 12 bases stayed unmatched. Germline CDR1 MNHNS, CDR2 SASEGT. The CDR3 extends over 17 amino acids.

This clonotype was seen at least ten times. J is TRBJ1-1 and V is TRBV6-1, with D hard to call. Trimming stripped 4 bases from V and 3 bases from J, with 12 bases between. The CDR3 has 14 residues. Germline loops: CDR1 MNHNS, CDR2 SASEGT. Here the CDR3 reads CASSARRWDTEAFF. For the CDR3, the DNA is TGTGCCAGCAGTGCCCGGAGGTGGGACACTGAAGCTTTCTTT.